This T cell receptor (beta chain) was captured in a study of blood T cell repertoires in COVID-19 (dated by TCRdb to 2020 to 2021). Turning to the overall study: Samples from collaborators originated in the United States, Italy and Spain and spanned both the acute and convalescent phases of COVID-19. The repertoires were released in a freely available public database meant as a resource for research on the immune response to SARS-CoV-2. Samples were obtained from the ongoing ImmuneRACE study (first 160 participants) and from over a thousand subjects provided by 6 global collaborators. The sample metadata nearly always contained a de-identified subject ID, COVID-19 status, age in years and sex. The prospective study material was composed of cDNA or gDNA derived from T cells, B-cell-depleted T cells, or PBMCs. Subjects who had been exposed to COVID-19, were actively infected with it, or had recovered from it provided the deeply sampled blood TCRbeta repertoires that made up the dataset. Where available, HLA class I and class II types were obtained from metadata supplied by the sample provider rather than from assay-based typing. Beyond this particular receptor, the publication reports: The quantity of clinical and demographic metadata differed by source and by participant and was supplied without curation.

Whole blood was collected in K2EDTA tubes by collaborating institutions according to the institutions' own protocols. Collaborator samples were shipped for TCRbeta analysis as frozen whole blood, isolated PBMCs, or DNA extracted from either sample type. Taken from cysteine to phenylalanine, the CDR3 has 14 residues. The kept DNA is CDR3 alone, 42 bases in frame from the first base. The junction shows trimming of 4 bases on V and 7 bases on J, and the gene matches do not reach 9 bases of it. The germline V gene supplies CDR1 SGHDT and CDR2 YYEEEE. TCRbeta CDR3 regions were amplified from genomic DNA by means of the immunoSEQ Assay, a bias-controlled multiplex PCR. Regarding the original processing steps: Nucleated cell counts per sample were estimated from amplification of reference gene primers within the assay. To quantify the absolute abundance of each unique TCRbeta CDR3 rearrangement, sequence reads were collapsed and filtered. For each sample, productive Simpson clonality was calculated as the square root of Simpson's diversity index over productive rearrangements. The table comes from immuneACCESS by way of TCRdb, which keeps in-frame sequences with V and J called. Part of the clones is missing from these tables; in studies checked, under half for an unresolved V gene and the rest for unknown reasons. The V and J calls and the clone size are those of that table, but D and trimming were determined from the DNA. This sample is represented by around 18,000 clones; 89% of them were singletons. The top ten constitute approximately 13% of the sample.

On this clone itself: The antigen it binds to is not known. Base quality data are lacking; no much larger clone is found one base away.

This clonotype was obtained from a man between 60 and 75 years old with active COVID-19. The specimen was peripheral blood. This receptor chain uses TRBV5-6 and TRBJ2-7; 9 middle bases align to TRBD1. The DNA reads as follows: TGTGCCAGCAGCCGCTGGGACAGGGTAGGAGAGCAGTACTTC. Its translation is CASSRWDRVGEQYF.